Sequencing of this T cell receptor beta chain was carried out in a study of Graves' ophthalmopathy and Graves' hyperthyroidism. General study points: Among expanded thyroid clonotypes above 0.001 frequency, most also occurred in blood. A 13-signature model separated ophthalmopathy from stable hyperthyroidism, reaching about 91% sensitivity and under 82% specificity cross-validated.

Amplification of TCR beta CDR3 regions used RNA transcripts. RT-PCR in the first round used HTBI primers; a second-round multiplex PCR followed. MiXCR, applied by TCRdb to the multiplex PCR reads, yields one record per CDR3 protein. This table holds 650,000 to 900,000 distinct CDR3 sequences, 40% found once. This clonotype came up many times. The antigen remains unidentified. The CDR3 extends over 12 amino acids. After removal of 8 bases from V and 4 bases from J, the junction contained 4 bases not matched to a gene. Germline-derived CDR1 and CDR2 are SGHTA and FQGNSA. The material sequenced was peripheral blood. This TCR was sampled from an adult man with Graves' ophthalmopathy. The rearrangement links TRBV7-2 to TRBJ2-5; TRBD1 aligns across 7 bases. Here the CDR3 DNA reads TGTGCCAGCGCCAGGGGGACAGAGACCCAGTACTTC. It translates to CASARGTETQYF.